This T cell receptor (beta chain) appears in the sequencing data of a study of early T cells in non-severe SARS-CoV-2 infection. TCRdb passed the 5' RACE reads through MiXCR, listing each CDR3 protein once. Found here are tens of thousands of distinct CDR3 sequences, 3.5% to 5.5% of them singletons; the top ten hold 10%. This CDR3 is 13 amino acids long. The V gene end was trimmed by 3 bases and the J gene end by 7 bases; junction bases not matched to a gene: 2. Germline V lookup: CDR1 SGHRS, CDR2 YFSETQ. The chain carries TRBV5-1 and TRBJ2-1, with TRBD1 matching over 9 bases. The sample comprised whole blood. This receptor was taken from an adult who was a healthcare worker with PCR-confirmed SARS-CoV-2 infection or an uninfected control (not recorded which). The CDR3 loop reads CASSSGTGNEQFF. CDR3 DNA: TGCGCCAGCAGCTCCGGGACAGGGAATGAGCAGTTCTTC. Combining the CDR3 with reference TRBV5-1 and TRBJ2-1 gives the whole variable domain KAGVTQTPRYLIKTRGQQVTLSCSPISGHRSVSWYQQTPGQGLQFLFEYFSETQRNKGNFPGRFSGRQFSNSRSEMNVSTLELGDSALYLCASSSGTGNEQFFGPGTRLTVL.